This is a list of T cell receptor beta chains from one sample in a study of cytomegalovirus exposure and HLA in healthy donors. TCRdb's table, derived via immunoSEQ multiplex PCR, lists solely in-frame clones and lacks some. The table includes approximately 110,000 clones, 65% to 80% detected once. Sequencing was done on a sample of PBMCs. These receptor sequences come from a human donor in good health. CDR3s include the opening cysteine and the closing phenylalanine or tryptophan. Fields, in order: J gene, V gene, CDR3 length, clone size, CDR3 protein. A clone size is listed for some rows: how often the clone was seen (once, few, many), or a class if it is expanded.

TRBJ2-3,TRBV7-3,16,-,CASSPGLAGGYDTQYF
TRBJ2-2,TRBV7-9,16,few,CASSHTGVKGTGELFF
TRBJ1-1,TRBV5-1,15,few,CATSIQGGMNTEAFF
TRBJ2-5,TRBV7-2,15,-,CASSLGGGIQETQYF
TRBJ1-1,TRBV11-3,13,-,CASSSRQGSEAFF
TRBJ2-5,TRBV7-9,16,-,CASSPWWTGVSETQYF
TRBJ2-2,TRBV15,17,-,CATSRDKAGGMGGELFF
TRBJ2-5,TRBV29-1,14,-,CSVAETNRGETQYF
TRBJ1-5,TRBV6-1,14,-,CASSTGQGNQPQHF
TRBJ2-1,TRBV5-1,14,-,CASSLAARGNEQFF
TRBJ1-1,TRBV19,16,few,CASSTMGGPGISEAFF